The rows below give T cell receptor beta chains drawn from one sample of a study of post-analysis software for immune sequencing data. MiXCR, applied by TCRdb to the PCR reads, yields one record per CDR3 protein. Here the sample spans hundreds of thousands of distinct CDR3 sequences, 55% to 60% being singletons. The sample consisted of blood. These receptors all come from a girl aged 2 to 9 with multiple sclerosis. Both conserved end residues are part of each CDR3. D genes are given only for firm matches. Clone size is given for some rows only: seen once, a few or many times, or a class if the clone is expanded.

NA | TRBJ2-7 | NA | TRBV7-9 | TGTGCCAGCAGCCACGGGACAAGTTTCTCCGAGCAGTACTTC | CASSHGTSFSEQYF
NA | TRBJ2-5 | TRBD1 | TRBV29-1 | TGCAGCCTGCAGACAGGGGCAGGGCAGTACTTC | CSLQTGAGQYF
NA | TRBJ2-3 | NA | TRBV20-1 | TGCAGTGCTAGAGATGCTAGCGCGAAACGTAATACGCAGTATTTT | CSARDASAKRNTQYF
NA | TRBJ2-5 | NA | TRBV7-9 | TGTGCCAGCAGCCACACGGCTGGAGGAGAGACCCAGTACTTC | CASSHTAGGETQYF
NA | TRBJ2-3 | NA | TRBV5-1 | TGCGCCAGCAGCTATCGGAACACAGATACGCAGTATTTT | CASSYRNTDTQYF
NA | TRBJ1-2 | NA | TRBV20-1 | TGCAGTGTGACGCAGGCAGTCTATGGCTACACCTTC | CSVTQAVYGYTF
NA | TRBJ2-1 | NA | TRBV14 | TGTGCCAGCAGCCAGCCTTTCTCGCAGGAGCAGTTCTTC | CASSQPFSQEQFF
NA | TRBJ2-1 | NA | TRBV10-2 | TGCGCCAGCAGTGAGTCGTTTAGGGAAGTGGGGCGCAATGAGCGGTTCTTC | CASSESFREVGRNERFF
few | TRBJ2-3 | NA | TRBV11-3 | TGTGCCAGCAGCTTATCCCGAGGGGTAGATACGCAGTATTTT | CASSLSRGVDTQYF
NA | TRBJ2-3 | TRBD2 | TRBV29-1 | TGCAGCGTTGAACGCGGGGGGGTCGCAGATACGCAGTATTTT | CSVERGGVADTQYF
NA | TRBJ2-2 | NA | TRBV4-3 | TGCGCCAGCAGCCAAGACGGGCGGGGCCGAAACACCGGGGAGCTGTTTTTT | CASSQDGRGRNTGELFF
NA | TRBJ1-1 | NA | TRBV7-2 | TGTGCCAGCAGCTCCCGAGGTTCAAAGGGCATCCCGTTTGTAGCTTTCTTT | CASSSRGSKGIPFVAFF
NA | TRBJ1-2 | NA | TRBV6-2/TRBV6-3 | TGTGCCAGCAGTTACTCGAGGGGAGACTACACCTTC | CASSYSRGDYTF
NA | TRBJ2-3 | NA | TRBV27 | TGTGCCAGCATTGGCAGGGGCAACGAAGATACGCAGTATTTT | CASIGRGNEDTQYF
NA | TRBJ2-3 | NA | TRBV6-2/TRBV6-3 | TGTGCCAGCAGCAGCACCTGGGATACGCAGTATTTT | CASSSTWDTQYF
NA | TRBJ2-2 | NA | TRBV5-1 | TGCGCCAGCCCCGCGAACACCGGGGAGCTGTTTTTT | CASPANTGELFF
NA | TRBJ1-1 | NA | TRBV29-1 | TGCAGCGTCGACAGGATAATGAACACTGAAGCTTTCTTT | CSVDRIMNTEAFF
NA | TRBJ1-1 | NA | TRBV29-1 | TGCAGCGTTGAAATCCGTGAAGCTTTCTTT | CSVEIREAFF
NA | TRBJ2-1 | NA | TRBV7-9 | TGTGCCAGCAGCTCCCCCATCGTCGGGGTTTCCTACAATGAGCAGTTCTTC | CASSSPIVGVSYNEQFF
NA | TRBJ2-7 | NA | TRBV7-2 | TGTGCCAGCAGCTTGTATCCAGGCCTCACCTACGAGCAGTACTTC | CASSLYPGLTYEQYF
NA | TRBJ2-5 | NA | TRBV10-3 | TGTGCCATCAGTGAGTGGCAGGGGGAGGCGGAGACCCAGTACTTC | CAISEWQGEAETQYF
NA | TRBJ2-1 | TRBD1 | TRBV15 | TGTGCCACCAGCAGAGCCCGACAGGGGTTGGCCAATGAGCAGTTCTTC | CATSRARQGLANEQFF
few | TRBJ2-7 | NA | TRBV27 | TGTGCCAGCAGTTTACGGGGCCCAGGCCAGCTACTAAGCTACGAGCAGTACTTC | CASSLRGPGQLLSYEQYF
NA | TRBJ2-3 | TRBD1 | TRBV5-1 | TGCGCCAGCAGCTTGGGACGACAGGGAGATACGCAGTATTTT | CASSLGRQGDTQYF
NA | TRBJ2-5 | NA | TRBV6-5 | TGTGCCAGCAGTTACCAGGGGTCCCAAGAGACCCAGTACTTC | CASSYQGSQETQYF
NA | TRBJ2-1 | TRBD2 | TRBV20-1 | TGCAGTGCTAGAATAGCGGGAGTCAATGAGCAGTTCTTC | CSARIAGVNEQFF
NA | TRBJ1-2 | NA | TRBV2 | TGTGCCAGCAGTGCTGAGGAAGGCTATGGCTACACCTTC | CASSAEEGYGYTF
NA | TRBJ1-2 | NA | TRBV5-5 | TGTGCCAGCAGCTTGGCTATCGGGGCGCCCCAGGTCTATGGCTACACCTTC | CASSLAIGAPQVYGYTF
NA | TRBJ2-3 | TRBD1 | TRBV10-3 | TGTGCCATCACCCCAGGACAGGGGAAAAGGGATACGCAGTATTTT | CAITPGQGKRDTQYF
NA | TRBJ2-1 | TRBD2 | TRBV19 | TGTGCCAGTAGTACTAGCGGGCGAGAGGGTCGGTTCTTC | CASSTSGREGRFF
NA | TRBJ2-1 | TRBD1 | TRBV27 | TGTGCCAGCAGTTCACTACCCGTTACAGGGGGCGCCCCCCCTGTGGATGAGCAGTTCTTC | CASSSLPVTGGAPPVDEQFF
many | TRBJ2-5 | NA | TRBV12-3/TRBV12-4 | TGTGCCAGCAGTTTCTTGGGGGAAGAGACCCAGTACTTC | CASSFLGEETQYF
NA | TRBJ1-1 | NA | TRBV11-1 | TGTGCCAGCAGCGGACCGATGGGGAACACTGAAGCTTTCTTT | CASSGPMGNTEAFF
NA | TRBJ2-5 | TRBD1 | TRBV29-1 | TGCAGCGTTGATCTCCAAGGACAGGATAAAGAGACCCAGTACTTC | CSVDLQGQDKETQYF
few | TRBJ1-5 | NA | TRBV18 | TGTGCCAGCTCACCACCCCCAGGGGGCAATCAGCCCCAGCATTTT | CASSPPPGGNQPQHF
NA | TRBJ2-1 | TRBD2 | TRBV3-1 | TGTGCCAGCAGCAGGGCGGGGGTCACCTCCTACAATGAGCAGTTCTTC | CASSRAGVTSYNEQFF
NA | TRBJ1-1 | NA | TRBV12-3/TRBV12-4 | TGTGCCAGCAGTTTATTGGGGGGGAGCAACACTGAAGCTTTCTTT | CASSLLGGSNTEAFF
NA | TRBJ2-7 | NA | TRBV6-4 | TGTGCCAGCAGAGACCGCCCCGGGAGACCTTCCTACGAGCAGTACTTC | CASRDRPGRPSYEQYF
NA | TRBJ2-1 | NA | TRBV3-1 | TGTGCCAGCAGCCCCGGGGAATGGGATGAGCAGTTCTTC | CASSPGEWDEQFF
NA | TRBJ2-5 | NA | TRBV20-1 | TGCAGTGCAGGAGAGCCCAAGACCCAGTACTTC | CSAGEPKTQYF
once | TRBJ2-3 | TRBD1 | TRBV7-9 | TGTGCCAGCAGCATGGGACAGGGGGTAGATACGCAGTATTTT | CASSMGQGVDTQYF
few | TRBJ2-5 | NA | TRBV29-1 | TGCAGCGTTGAATGGTCACAACAAGAGACCCAGTACTTC | CSVEWSQQETQYF
NA | TRBJ2-7 | NA | TRBV7-9 | TGTGCCAGCAGCTCATCGACAGGGACGGGGGCATACGAGCAGTACTTC | CASSSSTGTGAYEQYF
NA | TRBJ1-1 | NA | TRBV29-1 | TGCAGCTATACCGGACGTTCTGAAGCTTTCTTT | CSYTGRSEAFF
few | TRBJ2-5 | NA | TRBV10-3 | TGTGCCATCAGTGGCTTGGGGCGGGAAGAGACCCAGTACTTC | CAISGLGREETQYF